This TCR beta chain comes out of a study of T cell changes during pregnancy in multiple sclerosis. After removal of 2 bases from V and 5 bases from J, the junction contained 8 bases not matched to a gene. The length of the CDR3 is 15 residues. CDR1 is SGHTA and CDR2 is FQGNSA in the germline V gene. Here immunoSEQ multiplex PCR was the method, and the copy in TCRdb shows in-frame clones only, minus some. The profile shows about 42,000 clones, about 85% of them singletons. The source of this sequence is a female donor with multiple sclerosis, enrolled in a pregnancy study. Material: CD4+ T cells from peripheral blood mononuclear cells, obtained before pregnancy. This chain joins TRBV7-2 and TRBJ2-7, with 8 bases aligning to TRBD2. The CDR3 here is CASSLRGGRFDEQYF. The DNA of the CDR3 is TGTGCCAGCAGCTTAAGGGGCGGGAGGTTCGACGAGCAGTACTTC.